Here is one T cell receptor (beta chain) with its context. The sample holds a few counts of this clone. Which antigen it targets is not known. It has no much larger one-base neighbor in the sample; base qualities were not kept. Libraries were made using the immunoSEQ multiplex PCR assay. For most patients, genomic DNA was isolated with the Qiagen DNeasy Blood and Tissue Kit and sent frozen to Adaptive Biotechnologies for TCR sequencing. For most patients, high-throughput TCR-beta CDR3 sequencing of genomic DNA was performed by Adaptive Biotechnologies. Per the source publication's procedure: Adaptive's ImmunoSEQ software supplied the TCR sequencing data for 15 to 20 patients, while MiXCR and VDJtools were used to process a few other patients. To correct CD4 versus CD8 sorting errors, any sequence found in both subsets at a frequency ratio below 5:1 was removed. CDR3 nucleotide sequences shared between donor and recipient were removed because the origin of such sequences could not be assigned. To count as alloreactive, a clone needed at least 2-fold expansion over unstimulated cells and a minimum CFSE-low frequency of 0.002% (template counts) or 0.001% (read counts). Clones were considered mappable if detected in sequenced pre-transplant spleen, lymph node, or MLR CFSE-low populations of the donor or recipient. Cumulative frequency of alloreactive clones was calculated as a percentage of all sequences weighted by copy number. TCRdb obtained this table from immuneACCESS and retained in-frame rearrangements with V and J assigned. These tables miss some clones; where compared with another copy, unresolved V genes account for less than half of the shortfall, and the remainder is unexplained. V, J and clone size were drawn from that table, and D and trimming were deduced from the DNA. The sample table shows some 90,000 clones, and about 89% are seen once. The ten largest clonotypes hold around 5.8% of the sample.

This entry is derived from a study of graft-versus-host responses after intestinal transplantation (dated by TCRdb to the early 2020s). Context from the whole study: Multivisceral, liver-intestinal, or isolated intestinal transplants were received by the recipients. Anti-thymocyte globulin induction was given to all recipients, followed by maintenance tacrolimus and steroids for approximately 3 years. Alloreactive clones were identified by sequencing pre-transplant mixed lymphocyte reaction products and comparing these products with unstimulated pre-transplant donor and recipient T cells. Samples from a few later patients were sequenced in-house on an Illumina MiSeq with MiXCR processing rather than by the commercial service. Bulk TCR-beta CDR3 sequencing was used to track graft-versus-host and host-versus-graft alloreactive T cell clones in the graft, circulation and bone marrow after intestinal transplantation. Donor T cell macrochimerism was defined as a peak of at least 4% donor T cells among recipient peripheral blood mononuclear cells. Of the 20 to 25 intestinal transplant recipients enrolled in the cohort, one of whom was a retransplant, 3 patients without pretransplant specimens were excluded.

Summary of the overall study and its limitations: In the allografts of patients with donor T cell macrochimerism, GvH to HvG T cell clonal ratios were high. Conclusions were limited by the relatively low number and heterogeneity of intestinal transplant patients. GvH clones were detected in recipient bone marrow, and some of these GvH clones were observed earlier in ileal mucosa or blood, consistent with an intestinal mucosal origin. Early after transplant, peak levels of circulating GvH clones were associated with declines in HvG clones.

The time point label corresponds to: cells obtained before transplantation from donor or recipient. CD3+CD4+ and CD3+CD8+ populations were FACS-sorted from unstimulated pre-transplant donor and recipient cells taken from spleen or lymph nodes. The receptor's source is a human donor who received an intestinal transplant. The sequences come from unstimulated CD8+ T cells sorted from spleen or lymph node cells, collected before intestinal transplant.

The CDR3 region has the sequence CASSLGFGGRERNEQFF. In nucleotides, the sequence is TGTGCCAGCAGCTTAGGGTTCGGCGGCAGGGAGAGGAATGAGCAGTTCTTC. This chain is built from TRBV11-2 and TRBJ2-1; the D call could be TRBD1 or TRBD2, with each sharing 5 bases. Measured from the cysteine to the phenylalanine, the CDR3 is 17 residues long. The only DNA kept is the CDR3, 51 bases in frame from the first base. The germline V gene gives CDR1 as SGHAT and CDR2 as FQNNGV. V loses 1 base of germline sequence and J loses 7 bases, and the interval between the two ends is 20 bases.